The 30 T cell receptor beta chains below were found in one sample sequenced in a study of blood T cell repertoires in COVID-19. Method: immunoSEQ multiplex PCR; TCRdb's copy keeps in-frame clones and lacks some. The repertoire holds fewer than 450,000 clones, with more than 70% as singletons. Sequencing was performed on PBMCs or T cells enriched from blood (not recorded which). The source is a woman between 18 and 29 years old who had recovered from COVID-19.

The rearrangement joins TRBV6-5 to TRBJ2-3, with unresolved D. This CDR3 is built from 14 residues. Trimming left V 6 bases short and J 6 bases short, with 16 bases between. Germline loops: CDR1 MNHEY, CDR2 SVGAGI. This CDR3 is CASRATQPEDTQYF. CDR3 in DNA: TGTGCCAGCAGAGCGACCCAGCCCGAGGATACGCAGTATTTT.

The V gene is TRBV11-2, the J gene TRBJ2-7; D not resolved. The V gene lost 1 base and the J gene lost 6 bases, with 7 bases spanning the gap. Germline V CDR1 and CDR2: SGHAT, FQNNGV. There are 12 residues in the CDR3. The CDR3 is CASSLVNGEQYF. The CDR3 DNA reads TGTGCCAGCAGCTTAGTGAACGGCGAGCAGTACTTC.

The chain is built from TRBV5-5 and TRBJ2-3; 14 positions agree with TRBD2. Germline V gene data show CDR1 as SGHKS and CDR2 as YYEKEE (reference sequence). The CDR3 loop spans 15 amino acids. V shed 5 bases and J 5 bases; nucleotides not matched to a gene: 4. CDR3: CASSSGTSGGDTQYF. The DNA for the CDR3 is TGTGCCAGCAGTTCCGGGACTAGCGGGGGAGATACGCAGTATTTT.

The chain couples TRBV7-2 to TRBJ2-5, with 9 nucleotides matching TRBD2. This CDR3 has 15 amino acids. With V trimmed by 5 bases and J by 1 base, 5 bases remained unmatched. Germline CDR1 SGHTA, CDR2 FQGNSA. In DNA form, the CDR3 reads TGTGCCAGCAGCCTACCTAGCGGGGCCCAAGAGACCCAGTACTTC. Amino acids: CASSLPSGAQETQYF.

The chain combines TRBV7-3 with TRBJ2-3; D remains ambiguous. The germline V and J ends were trimmed by 3 bases and 4 bases, with 8 bases remaining between them. The CDR3 loop spans 13 amino acids. Germline CDR1 and CDR2: SGHTA and FQGTGA. The CDR3 loop reads CASSFGTADTQYF. CDR3 DNA: TGTGCCAGCAGCTTTGGTACTGCAGATACGCAGTATTTT.

The chain has TRBV9 and TRBJ2-2; TRBD2 matches at 8 bases. Germline V gene lookup returns CDR1 SGDLS and CDR2 YYNGEE. The CDR3 runs 17 residues. The junction had 12 bases not matched to a gene; V was cut back by 4 bases and J by 4 bases. DNA of the CDR3: TGTGCCAGCAGCTCACCCCCGGGGGGGACGATCACCGGGGAGCTGTTTTTT. It codes for CASSSPPGGTITGELFF. The full variable domain, with the rest looked up from reference TRBV9 and TRBJ2-2, is DSGVTQTPKHLITATGQRVTLRCSPRSGDLSVYWYQQSLDQGLQFLIQYYNGEERAKGNILERFSAQQFPDLHSELNLSSLELGDSALYFCASSSPPGGTITGELFFGEGSRLTVL.

The rearrangement joins TRBV5-6 to TRBJ2-3, with D perhaps matching TRBD2 (6 bases). The CDR3 length is 15 residues. V shed 0 bases and J shed 1 base, with 9 bases lying between them. CDR1 is SGHDT, CDR2 YYEEEE, per germline. The CDR3 sequence: CASSLGWRGTDTQYF. DNA for the CDR3: TGTGCCAGCAGCTTGGGGTGGAGGGGCACAGATACGCAGTATTTT.

The chain carries TRBV4-1 and TRBJ2-7; possible D gene TRBD1, 6 bases. Germline loops: CDR1 MGHRA, CDR2 YSYEKL. V was pared by 0 bases and J by 4 bases, with 10 bases between. The CDR3 totals 14 residues. As DNA, the CDR3 is TGCGCCAGCAGCCAAGATCCAGGGGAGTACGAGCAGTACTTC. This encodes CASSQDPGEYEQYF.

The V call is TRBV27, the J call TRBJ1-6; 7 bases line up with TRBD1. In germline, CDR1 is MNHEY, CDR2 SMNVEV (reference sequence). The CDR3 loop spans 17 amino acids. V gave up 3 bases and J gave up 8 bases; unmatched junction bases: 13. CDR3 sequence reads: CASSLVLGTVSYSPLHF. The CDR3 coding sequence is TGTGCCAGCAGTTTGGTACTAGGGACAGTTTCCTATTCACCCCTCCACTTT.

The chain is built from TRBV7-8 and TRBJ1-3; D not resolved. CDR3 length: 15 amino acids. Germline V gives CDR1 SGHVS, CDR2 FQNEAQ. Trimming stripped 5 bases from V and 0 bases from J, with 11 bases between. The CDR3 DNA reads TGTGCCAGCAGCCCAGAGAGACTCTCTGGAAACACCATATATTTT. Its protein is CASSPERLSGNTIYF. The full variable domain, in which reference TRBV7-8 and TRBJ1-3 provide the parts outside the CDR3, is GAGVSQSPRYKVAKRGQDVALRCDPISGHVSLFWYQQALGQGPEFLTYFQNEAQLDKSGLPSDRFFAERPEGSVSTLKIQRTQQEDSAVYLCASSPERLSGNTIYFGEGSWLTVV.

This chain joins TRBV11-2 and TRBJ2-3, with 10 positions matching TRBD2. CDR1 is SGHAT, CDR2 FQNNGV, per germline. The V and J ends lost 4 bases and 9 bases, in that order; junction bases with no gene match: 7. The CDR3 length is 14 residues. CDR3 amino acids: CASSWRTSGGTQYF. The CDR3 coding sequence is TGTGCCAGCAGCTGGCGGACTAGCGGAGGGACGCAGTATTTT.

J is TRBJ2-3 and V is TRBV7-3; 10 nucleotides match TRBD1. Germline V gene lookup returns CDR1 SGHTA and CDR2 FQGTGA. This CDR3 spans 15 amino acids. Trimming at V came to 4 bases and at J to 4 bases, leaving 5 bases not matched to a gene. CDR3 residues: CASSSTGTGADTQYF. Written as DNA, the CDR3 is TGTGCCAGCAGCTCAACCGGGACAGGGGCAGATACGCAGTATTTT.

The chain uses TRBV5-1 and TRBJ2-7; 11 bases fit TRBD1. The CDR3 totals 14 residues. The trim removed 3 bases at V and 6 bases at J, leaving 5 bases unmatched. The V gene's germline CDR1 is SGHRS and CDR2 YFSETQ. The CDR3 spells CASSYGQGASEQYF. The DNA of the CDR3 is TGCGCCAGCAGCTACGGACAGGGGGCGTCCGAGCAGTACTTC.

This chain uses TRBV2 with TRBJ2-2, with TRBD1 matching over 10 bases. Losses at the gene ends were 6 bases for V and 3 bases for J; bases not matched to a gene: 4. Germline-derived CDR1 and CDR2 are SNHLY and FYNNEI. The CDR3 consists of 15 residues. DNA of the CDR3: TGTGCCAGCAGGACAGGGGGCCAGGACACCGGGGAGCTGTTTTTT. This sequence encodes CASRTGGQDTGELFF.

The chain links TRBV5-5 to TRBJ1-1, with 9 bases aligning to TRBD1. Germline V gives CDR1 SGHKS, CDR2 YYEKEE (reference sequence). The CDR3 has 14 amino acids. V was clipped by 4 bases and J by 4 bases; unmatched bases: 5. The CDR3 loop reads CASSGTTGGTEAFF. As DNA, the CDR3 is TGTGCCAGCAGCGGGACGACAGGGGGCACTGAAGCTTTCTTT.

The rearrangement links TRBV6-5 to TRBJ2-3; TRBD2 matches 12 bases. CDR1 is MNHEY, CDR2 SVGAGI, per germline. The trim removed 5 bases at V and 8 bases at J, leaving 8 bases unmatched. CDR3 length equals 15 residues. CDR3 bases: TGTGCCAGCAGTCGGACTAGCGGGGTACTAACTACGCAGTATTTT. Its protein is CASSRTSGVLTTQYF.

This chain links TRBV27 with TRBJ1-1, with 8 bases lining up with TRBD1. The germline CDR1 and CDR2 sequences are MNHEY and SMNVEV (reference sequence). J gave up 1 base and V 6 bases, and 7 bases lay outside the gene matches. This CDR3 has 15 residues. The CDR3 nucleotides are TGTGCCAGCAGGCCGACAGGGGTGACGAACACTGAAGCTTTCTTT. Its translation: CASRPTGVTNTEAFF.

Remarks on this clone: Within the sample, other DNA sequences also encode this same CDR3. The V and J genes are TRBV12-3 or TRBV12-4 and TRBJ1-2; D is unresolved. The CDR3 totals 13 residues. Trimming removed 5 bases from V and 2 bases from J, with 9 bases in between. CDR3 bases: TGTGCCAGCAGTCAAACAGTCAACTATGGCTACACCTTC. Translating it yields CASSQTVNYGYTF.

In regard to this clone: This CDR3 is also generated by other DNA sequences in the sample. The rearrangement joins TRBV7-9 to TRBJ1-4; 7 bases agree with TRBD1. Trimming took 1 base from V and 2 from J; bases not matched to a gene: 1. CDR3 size: 15 residues. Germline lookup yields CDR1 SEHNR and CDR2 FQNEAQ (reference sequence). The CDR3 loop is CASSLETGTNEKLFF. The CDR3 DNA follows: TGTGCCAGCAGCTTAGAGACAGGGACTAATGAAAAACTGTTTTTT.

J is TRBJ2-1 and V is TRBV2; D unresolved. Germline CDR1 and CDR2: SNHLY and FYNNEI. The V gene lost 2 bases and the J gene lost 9 bases, with 14 bases spanning the gap. This CDR3 region has 14 residues. This CDR3 is CASSESRTVREQFF. The DNA for the CDR3 is TGTGCCAGCAGTGAATCGCGAACCGTACGTGAGCAGTTCTTC.

This chain connects TRBV7-8 to TRBJ1-5; TRBD1 aligns across 8 bases. J lost 3 bases, V lost 5 bases, and 9 bases had no gene match. Per the germline V gene, CDR1 is SGHVS and CDR2 is FQNEAQ. The CDR3 sequence is 16 residues long. CDR3 sequence reads: CASSPGQAQNNQPQHF. CDR3 coding DNA: TGTGCCAGCAGCCCGGGACAGGCCCAGAACAATCAGCCCCAGCATTTT.

J is TRBJ1-1 and V is TRBV2, with D uncertain. This CDR3 is 14 amino acids long. V was clipped by 2 bases and J by 1 base, with 8 bases between them. CDR1 and CDR2 (germline): SNHLY, FYNNEI. CDR3 protein: CASSEWPENTEAFF. CDR3 nucleotides: TGTGCCAGCAGTGAATGGCCAGAGAACACTGAAGCTTTCTTT.

The rearrangement joins TRBV5-1 to TRBJ1-2; 9 positions agree with TRBD1. The V and J ends lost 6 bases and 4 bases, in that order; junction bases with no gene match: 4. Germline V CDR1 and CDR2: SGHRS, YFSETQ. The CDR3 totals 13 residues. The CDR3 reads CASTKQGAYGYTF. Here the CDR3 DNA reads TGCGCCAGCACCAAACAGGGGGCCTATGGCTACACCTTC.

The chain uses TRBV2 and TRBJ2-2; possibly TRBD1 for D (6 bases). Germline V lookup: CDR1 SNHLY, CDR2 FYNNEI. Trimming removed 8 bases from V and 1 base from J, with 11 bases in between. The CDR3 totals 14 residues. CDR3 residues: CASGGRGNTGELFF. In DNA form, the CDR3 reads TGTGCCAGCGGTGGCAGGGGGAACACCGGGGAGCTGTTTTTT.

This rearrangement joins TRBV29-1 to TRBJ1-4, with a tentative D call TRBD1 (6 bases). The CDR3 is made up of 15 amino acids. V was trimmed by 2 bases and J by 1 base, leaving 11 bases between them. CDR1 is SQVTM, CDR2 ANQGSEA, per germline. The CDR3 region has the DNA TGCAGCGTTGAATACCAGGGGCAAACTAATGAAAAACTGTTTTTT. Its protein product is CSVEYQGQTNEKLFF.

The chain joins TRBV7-9 to TRBJ2-5; maybe TRBD1 (5 bases). The V and J ends lost 3 bases and 1 base respectively, with 12 bases between them. This CDR3 is built from 15 residues. Germline V lookup: CDR1 SEHNR, CDR2 FQNEAQ (reference sequence). CDR3 nucleotide sequence: TGTGCCAGCAGCTTGGCCCAGGGTACCCAAGAGACCCAGTACTTC. Amino acid sequence: CASSLAQGTQETQYF. Full variable domain (missing parts from reference TRBV7-9 and TRBJ2-5): DTGVSQNPRHKITKRGQNVTFRCDPISEHNRLYWYRQTLGQGPEFLTYFQNEAQLEKSRLLSDRFSAERPKGSFSTLEIQRTEQGDSAMYLCASSLAQGTQETQYFGPGTRLLVL.

V is TRBV30 and J is TRBJ1-1; 10 bases agree with TRBD1. The CDR3 runs to 13 residues. Germline trimming cut 3 bases from V and 11 bases from J; bases unmatched to any gene: 9. CDR1 GTSNPN and CDR2 SVGIG come from the germline V gene (reference sequence). For the CDR3, the DNA is TGTGCCTGGAGGTTGGGGGGACAGGGGAATGCTTTCTTT. Amino acid sequence: CAWRLGGQGNAFF. The full variable domain, in which reference TRBV30 and TRBJ1-1 provide the parts outside the CDR3, is SQTIHQWPATLVQPVGSPLSLECTVEGTSNPNLYWYRQAAGRGLQLLFYSVGIGQISSEVPQNLSASRPQDRQFILSSKKLLLSDSGFYLCAWRLGGQGNAFFGQGTRLTVV.

The rearrangement joins TRBV15 to TRBJ1-1, with unresolved D. Trimming took off 4 bases at V and 5 bases at J, with 14 bases between the two ends. The germline V gene has CDR1 LNHNV and CDR2 YYDKDF (reference sequence). The CDR3 is 14 amino acids. The CDR3 loop reads CATSTDSGKTEAFF. CDR3 DNA: TGTGCCACCAGCACCGATTCAGGAAAGACTGAAGCTTTCTTT.

There are a few counts of this clone. V usage is TRBV18 and J usage is TRBJ1-1; 8 nucleotides agree with TRBD1. This CDR3 region has 14 residues. With V trimmed by 8 bases and J by 1 base, 6 bases remained unmatched. Germline V gene data show CDR1 as KGHSH and CDR2 as LQKENI. DNA for the CDR3: TGTGCCAGCCAGACAGGGGTCGAGAACACTGAAGCTTTCTTT. It translates to CASQTGVENTEAFF.

The chain carries TRBV7-9 and TRBJ2-1, with 10 bases that match TRBD1. Trimming at V came to 1 base and at J to 4 bases, leaving 7 bases not matched to a gene. CDR1 and CDR2 (germline): SEHNR, FQNEAQ (reference sequence). The length of the CDR3 is 17 residues. CDR3 in amino acids: CASSLELVGQGYNEQFF. The CDR3 DNA follows: TGTGCCAGCAGCTTAGAGTTAGTGGGACAGGGGTACAATGAGCAGTTCTTC.